This T cell receptor (beta chain) appears in the sequencing data of a study of blood T cell repertoires in COVID-19. Background on the study: T cells, B-cell-depleted T cells, or PBMCs supplied cDNA or gDNA.

Unmatched junction bases numbered 13, after V lost 7 bases and J lost 7 bases. The germline V gene encodes CDR1 LNHDA and CDR2 SQIVND (reference sequence). The CDR3 has 16 residues. Participant-given clinical history determined each cohort assignment. Clones were sequenced by immunoSEQ multiplex PCR, and TCRdb holds only the in-frame ones, with some missing. The sample has 310,000 or so clones, 89% seen once. Sequencing input: PBMCs or T cells enriched from blood (not recorded which). This TCR was recovered from a woman between 35 and 50 years old who had recovered from COVID-19. The chain is built from TRBV19 and TRBJ1-6, with 7 bases matching TRBD1. CDR3 bases: TGTGCCAGTACCCCGGGGGCAGGGGGAAGGAATTCACCCCTCCACTTT. Protein: CASTPGAGGRNSPLHF.